This T cell receptor (beta chain) was captured in a study of patients and donors after allogeneic stem cell transplantation (TCRdb year 2020). Per the germline V gene, LGHNA is the CDR1 and YSLEER is the CDR2. V sheds 0 bases and J sheds 7 bases, leaving 15 bases between their ends. The CDR3 covers 16 residues, taking in both the cysteine and the phenylalanine. Only the CDR3 DNA stays, 48 bases, in frame from base 1. Of note for this clonotype: This receptor's antigen is unknown. No much larger clone is present one base from it, and per-base qualities are unavailable.

Libraries were constructed by RT-PCR. Sequencing relied on a NextSeq 550. TCRdb applied fastp at Q25 and MiXCR to the public reads, then kept only in-frame beta chains. Each CDR3 protein appears once, grouped with its most common genes and DNA. This sample comprises more than 850,000 distinct CDR3 sequences, roughly 17% of them detected only once. The ten largest clones add up to 5% to 6.5% of the sample. The receptor was isolated from a human donor who was either an allogeneic HSCT recipient or a stem cell or donor lymphocyte infusion donor (not recorded which). It is not recorded whose cells these are; they may come from a transplant donor. The specimen sequenced was blood, either unsorted or a sorted T cell fraction (not recorded which). Recombination linked TRBV4-3 to TRBJ1-4, and possibly TRBD1, on 6 matching bases. The CDR3 protein: CASSQDPTGFGEKLFF. The sequenced DNA: TGCGCCAGCAGCCAAGACCCCACAGGGTTCGGTGAAAAACTGTTTTTT.